Following are 28 T cell receptor beta chains from one sample sequenced in a study of cytomegalovirus exposure and HLA in healthy donors. Researchers ran the PCR with 60 Vbeta and 13 Jbeta primers. Clones were sequenced by immunoSEQ multiplex PCR, and TCRdb holds only the in-frame ones, with some missing. The table has under 250,000 clones, 75% to 85% seen once; the top ten hold about 2.6%. Sequenced sample: PBMCs. The receptor source for this set is a woman in her thirties or forties in good health and CMV-seronegative.

The chain couples TRBV19 to TRBJ2-1, with D perhaps TRBD1 (6 bases). The V and J ends lost 7 bases and 0 bases respectively, with 13 bases between them. CDR1 is LNHDA and CDR2 is SQIVND in the germline V gene (reference sequence). The CDR3 is made up of 15 amino acids. Here the CDR3 DNA reads TGTGCCAGTACTCCGACAGGATACTCCTACAATGAGCAGTTCTTC. This sequence encodes CASTPTGYSYNEQFF.

The chain uses TRBV2 and TRBJ1-1; D uncertain. Trimming pared 9 bases from V and 1 base from J, leaving 12 bases between. The germline V gene has CDR1 SNHLY and CDR2 FYNNEI. There are 13 residues in the CDR3. The CDR3 sequence: CASEGRENTEAFF. In DNA form, the CDR3 reads TGTGCCAGTGAAGGACGGGAGAACACTGAAGCTTTCTTT.

The gene calls are TRBV5-1 and TRBJ1-4; 7 bases agree with TRBD1. V lost 4 bases, J lost 5 bases, and 5 bases stayed unmatched. The germline V gene has CDR1 SGHRS and CDR2 YFSETQ. The CDR3 has 14 amino acids. The CDR3 nucleotides are TGCGCCAGCAGCCCACAGGGGAGGAATGAAAAACTGTTTTTT. Encoded protein: CASSPQGRNEKLFF.

This clone was detected only once. The rearrangement links TRBV14 to TRBJ2-6; D remains unclear. V lost 6 bases and J lost 2, with 5 bases in between. Germline V gene lookup returns CDR1 SGHDN and CDR2 FVKESK. This CDR3 comprises 13 residues. The CDR3 DNA follows: TGTGCCAGCAGACTCCCTGGGGCCAACGTCCTGACTTTC. Translated: CASRLPGANVLTF.

This clone was seen more than once but under ten times. This chain connects TRBV7-8 to TRBJ2-4; maybe TRBD2 (5 bases). Germline V CDR1 and CDR2: SGHVS, FQNEAQ. V was trimmed by 1 base and J by 5 bases, leaving 6 bases between them. This CDR3 has 13 residues. CDR3 DNA: TGTGCCAGCAGCTTAGGGCGGGAAAACATTCAGTACTTC. This sequence encodes CASSLGRENIQYF.

The sample holds one count of this clone. The V call is TRBV7-3, the J call TRBJ2-7, with TRBD2 identical over 9 bases. This CDR3 contains 14 residues. Germline lookup yields CDR1 SGHTA and CDR2 FQGTGA. Trimming cost V 6 bases and J 2 bases; bases outside gene matches: 5. The CDR3, as DNA: TGTGCCAGCAGTCCTATAGCGGGAGCCTACGAGCAGTACTTC. It encodes CASSPIAGAYEQYF.

The gene calls are TRBV11-2 and TRBJ2-7, with 9 bases lining up with TRBD2. CDR3 length: 17 amino acids. CDR1 is SGHAT, CDR2 FQNNGV, per germline. Trimming cost V 5 bases and J 4 bases; bases outside gene matches: 15. In DNA form, the CDR3 reads TGTGCCAGCAGCCCCGCCGGGGGTAGCGGGAGCAAGTACGAGCAGTACTTC. It specifies CASSPAGGSGSKYEQYF.

The gene calls are TRBV5-1 and TRBJ1-1; possibly TRBD1 for D (6 bases). V lost 2 bases to trimming and J lost 7 bases, with 18 bases between them. This CDR3 spans 15 amino acids. CDR1 is SGHRS, CDR2 YFSETQ, per germline. CDR3 coding DNA: TGCGCCAGCAGCTTAGCAGGTCCTGAACAGGGTGAAGCTTTCTTT. Its protein product is CASSLAGPEQGEAFF. The complete variable domain, with remaining parts taken from reference TRBV5-1 and TRBJ1-1, reads KAGVTQTPRYLIKTRGQQVTLSCSPISGHRSVSWYQQTPGQGLQFLFEYFSETQRNKGNFPGRFSGRQFSNSRSEMNVSTLELGDSALYLCASSLAGPEQGEAFFGQGTRLTVV.

About this clone: One junction end does not reproduce the germline sequence, and a read error may be involved. Other DNA sequences in this specimen translate into the identical CDR3. The chain employs TRBV7-9 and TRBJ1-1; possibly TRBD1 for D (5 bases). Germline loops: CDR1 SEHNR, CDR2 FQNEAQ (reference sequence). CDR3 size: 12 residues. The DNA of the CDR3 is TGTTCCAGCAGCTTGGGGGGAACTGAAGCTTTCTTT. It is translated as CSSSLGGTEAFF.

This clone was seen a few times. The chain uses TRBV5-6 and TRBJ1-1, with TRBD1 matching 10 bases. Germline V gene sequence: CDR1 SGHDT, CDR2 YYEEEE. Trimming cost V 3 bases and J 5 bases; bases outside gene matches: 1. The CDR3 has 13 residues. The CDR3 nucleotides are TGTGCCAGCAGCTGGGGACAGGGGACTGAAGCTTTCTTT. It translates to CASSWGQGTEAFF.

This clone turned up a few times. The chain carries TRBV27 and TRBJ2-7, with TRBD2 identical over 7 bases. CDR1 and CDR2 (germline): MNHEY, SMNVEV (reference sequence). The J segment lost 3 bases and the V segment lost 8 bases, leaving 7 bases of the junction unmatched. The CDR3 has 13 amino acids. CDR3 amino acids: CASGGGGRYEQYF. In DNA form, the CDR3 reads TGTGCCAGCGGGGGGGGAGGGCGCTACGAGCAGTACTTC.

The CDR3 is CASSLKLGGRQGEQYF. DNA for the CDR3: TGCGCCAGCAGCCTGAAACTGGGGGGGCGGCAGGGCGAGCAGTACTTC. This chain uses TRBV4-1 with TRBJ2-7; tentatively, D is TRBD2 (7 bases). CDR1 is MGHRA and CDR2 is YSYEKL in the germline V gene. This CDR3 is built from 16 residues. Trimming took off 4 bases at V and 6 bases at J, with 22 bases between the two ends.

In its sample, this clone was seen once. Additional DNA sequences in this sample encode the identical CDR3. This chain connects TRBV7-3 to TRBJ1-1, with D possibly TRBD1 on 5 matching bases. Germline CDR1 and CDR2: SGHTA and FQGTGA. Trimming shortened V by 4 bases and J by 4 bases, and 10 bases separated the two germline ends. The CDR3 runs to 13 residues. The CDR3 bases are TGTGCCAGCAGCTCTCCGGGGGGCACTGAAGCTTTCTTT. Translating gives CASSSPGGTEAFF.

The chain has TRBV6-1 and TRBJ2-1; 12 nucleotides align to TRBD2. Germline CDR1 MNHNS, CDR2 SASEGT. The CDR3 extends over 20 amino acids. The trim removed 2 bases at V and 0 bases at J, leaving 11 bases unmatched. CDR3 residues: CASSEISGTSGRSSYNEQFF. The CDR3 nucleotides are TGTGCCAGCAGTGAAATATCCGGGACTAGCGGGCGGAGCTCCTACAATGAGCAGTTCTTC.

V and J are TRBV30 and TRBJ1-5, with TRBD1 matching over 8 bases. Germline V gene data show CDR1 as GTSNPN and CDR2 as SVGIG (reference sequence). Germline trimming cut 3 bases from V and 1 base from J; bases unmatched to any gene: 14. The CDR3 is 18 residues long. The CDR3 DNA reads TGTGCCTGGAGATTGGGTGCAGGGGGCACGAGCAGCAATCAGCCCCAGCATTTT. It specifies CAWRLGAGGTSSNQPQHF. The entire variable domain, with the rest obtained from reference TRBV30 and TRBJ1-5, is as follows: SQTIHQWPATLVQPVGSPLSLECTVEGTSNPNLYWYRQAAGRGLQLLFYSVGIGQISSEVPQNLSASRPQDRQFILSSKKLLLSDSGFYLCAWRLGAGGTSSNQPQHFGDGTRLSIL.

The J gene is TRBJ2-5, the V gene TRBV29-1, with D maybe TRBD2 (6 bases). Germline CDR1 is SQVTM and CDR2 is ANQGSEA. This CDR3 is built from 13 residues. Trimming stripped 0 bases from V and 4 bases from J, with 9 bases between. The CDR3 DNA follows: TGCAGCGTTGAAGAACAAGCGGGAGAGACCCAGTACTTC. As protein: CSVEEQAGETQYF.

This chain links TRBV15 with TRBJ2-1; 14 nucleotides line up with TRBD2. The CDR3 is 16 amino acids. Trimming took 5 bases from V and 5 from J; bases not matched to a gene: 5. CDR1 LNHNV and CDR2 YYDKDF come from the germline V gene (reference sequence). The CDR3 loop reads CATSRGLAGADNEQFF. The CDR3 nucleotides are TGTGCCACCAGCCGGGGACTAGCGGGAGCGGACAATGAGCAGTTCTTC.

This clone was counted a few times. The chain is built from TRBV6-4 and TRBJ2-7; 9 bases fit TRBD2. This CDR3 is built from 15 residues. The ends lost 0 bases at V and 0 bases at J; junction bases unmatched: 0. Per germline, CDR1 MRHNA and CDR2 SNTAGT. The CDR3 region is CASSDSSGSSYEQYF. The CDR3 nucleotides read TGTGCCAGCAGTGACTCTAGCGGGAGCTCCTACGAGCAGTACTTC.

J is TRBJ1-1 and V is TRBV5-6, with a weak D call TRBD1 (5 bases). Germline CDR1 and CDR2: SGHDT and YYEEEE. The CDR3 is 15 amino acids. The V gene lost 1 base and the J gene lost 1 base, with 11 bases spanning the gap. In DNA form, the CDR3 reads TGTGCCAGCAGCTTGCCAGGGCATGGGAACACTGAAGCTTTCTTT. It is translated as CASSLPGHGNTEAFF.

V and J are TRBV27 and TRBJ1-4; TRBD1 matches at 8 bases. Germline loops: CDR1 MNHEY, CDR2 SMNVEV (reference sequence). Trimming at V came to 4 bases and at J to 12 bases, leaving 4 bases not matched to a gene. The CDR3 has 12 residues. The CDR3 here is CASSSTGGELFF. The CDR3 DNA reads as TGTGCCAGCAGTTCCACAGGGGGAGAACTGTTTTTT.

This rearrangement joins TRBV11-1 to TRBJ2-7; a weak D match, TRBD2 (5 bases). This CDR3 spans 16 amino acids. With 0 bases removed from V and 0 bases from J, the gap between germline ends came to 12 bases. In germline, CDR1 is SGHAT, CDR2 FQDESV (reference sequence). CDR3 loop: CASSLAKADSSYEQYF. The DNA of the CDR3 is TGTGCCAGCAGCTTAGCCAAAGCGGATAGCTCCTACGAGCAGTACTTC.

The rearrangement joins TRBV30 to TRBJ1-2, with TRBD1 matching over 7 bases. The CDR3 loop spans 12 amino acids. J gave up 6 bases and V 4 bases, and 5 bases lay outside the gene matches. Germline V gene lookup returns CDR1 GTSNPN and CDR2 SVGIG (reference sequence). CDR3 sequence reads: CAWTLTGNGYTF. CDR3 nucleotides: TGTGCCTGGACCCTGACAGGGAATGGCTACACCTTC.

The V gene is TRBV5-1, the J gene TRBJ2-2, with 7 bases lining up with TRBD1. The CDR3 loop spans 15 amino acids. The germline V gene has CDR1 SGHRS and CDR2 YFSETQ. V shed 1 base, J shed 4 bases, and the junction held 4 bases outside the gene matches. In nucleotides, the CDR3 is TGCGCCAGCAGCTTGTCAGCAGGGGGCACCGGGGAGCTGTTTTTT. As protein: CASSLSAGGTGELFF.

This clone was observed a few times. The chain joins TRBV7-8 to TRBJ2-7; 9 bases are a match to TRBD1. The CDR3 is 14 amino acids. The germline V gene has CDR1 SGHVS and CDR2 FQNEAQ. V was clipped by 5 bases and J by 3 bases; unmatched bases: 5. CDR3 DNA: TGTGCCAGCAGCGTGGGACAGGGTGGCTACGAGCAGTACTTC. Amino acid sequence: CASSVGQGGYEQYF.

The gene calls are TRBV6-1 and TRBJ1-1; perhaps TRBD1 as D (5 bases). The CDR3 runs to 14 residues. Trimming removed 7 bases at V and 3 bases at J, with 15 bases between. CDR1 and CDR2 (germline): MNHNS, SASEGT. The CDR3 DNA follows: TGTGCCAGCAACGGTAGGACCAGGGACACTGAAGCTTTCTTT. Amino acid sequence: CASNGRTRDTEAFF.

This rearrangement joins TRBV18 to TRBJ1-5; D ambiguous. Germline V gene sequence: CDR1 KGHSH, CDR2 LQKENI. The CDR3 has 15 amino acids. Between the trimmed V and J ends, which lost 3 bases and 4 bases, there was a span of 13 bases. The CDR3 DNA reads as TGTGCCAGCTCACCGGGCCTGTCTCCAAATCAGCCCCAGCATTTT. Translating it yields CASSPGLSPNQPQHF.

The chain links TRBV27 to TRBJ2-1; D is perhaps TRBD1 (6 bases). Trimming stripped 3 bases from V and 0 bases from J, with 12 bases between. Germline V CDR1 and CDR2: MNHEY, SMNVEV (reference sequence). This CDR3 comprises 16 residues. CDR3 sequence: CASSFGGPSSYNEQFF. In DNA, the CDR3 is TGTGCCAGCAGTTTTGGGGGCCCAAGCTCCTACAATGAGCAGTTCTTC.

V is TRBV5-1 and J is TRBJ1-1; D is possibly TRBD1 (6 bases). The CDR3 is made up of 13 amino acids. V was cut by 0 bases and J by 11 bases, with 14 bases left in between. Germline CDR1 is SGHRS and CDR2 is YFSETQ. This CDR3 is CASSLAGDLWAFF. CDR3 sequence (DNA): TGCGCCAGCAGCTTGGCAGGGGACCTGTGGGCTTTCTTT.